The source of this T cell receptor beta chain is a study of blood T cell repertoires in COVID-19. As for the study in general: COVID-19 samples from acute and convalescent phases originated in the United States, Italy and Spain. T cells, B-cell-depleted T cells, or PBMCs supplied cDNA or gDNA.

Sequenced by immunoSEQ multiplex PCR; TCRdb stores in-frame clones only, minus some. The sample carries about 150,000 clones, around 86% recorded once. The CDR3 runs to 16 residues. Germline loops: CDR1 ENHRY, CDR2 SYGVKD. Trimming at V came to 2 bases and at J to 7 bases, leaving 12 bases not matched to a gene. The sequence was collected from a woman aged 55-69 years with active or convalescent COVID-19. The material sequenced was peripheral blood. V is TRBV10-3 and J is TRBJ2-5; 8 bases map to TRBD2. The CDR3 bases are TGTGCCATCAGTGAGGGAACGCGGGGGGCTTCAGGGACCCAGTACTTC. As protein: CAISEGTRGASGTQYF.